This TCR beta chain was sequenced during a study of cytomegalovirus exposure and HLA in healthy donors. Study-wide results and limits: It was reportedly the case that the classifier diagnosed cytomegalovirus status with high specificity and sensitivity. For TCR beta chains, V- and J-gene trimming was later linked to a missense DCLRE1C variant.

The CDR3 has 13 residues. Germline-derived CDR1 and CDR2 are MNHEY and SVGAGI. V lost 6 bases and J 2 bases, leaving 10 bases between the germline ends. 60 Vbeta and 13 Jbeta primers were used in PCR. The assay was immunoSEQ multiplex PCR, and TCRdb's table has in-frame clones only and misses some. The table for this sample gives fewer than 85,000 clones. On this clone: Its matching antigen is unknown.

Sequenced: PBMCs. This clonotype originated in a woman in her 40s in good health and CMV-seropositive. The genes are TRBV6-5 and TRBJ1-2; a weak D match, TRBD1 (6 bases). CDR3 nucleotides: TGTGCCAGCAGCGACAGGTTAAACTATGGCTACACCTTC. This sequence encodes CASSDRLNYGYTF.